The present T cell receptor beta chain was sequenced within a study of identical twins. Notes on the study in general: With beta out-of-frame sequences, excess sharing by twins was weaker. High-abundance cord blood beta clonotypes had fewer insertions; memory repertoires showed none.

TCRdb used MiXCR to reprocess the 5' RACE reads, holding one entry per CDR3 protein. The table shows around 530,000 distinct CDR3 sequences, with about 15% occurring only once. This clonotype was picked up a small number of times. What it recognizes is unknown. The CDR3 runs to 14 residues. V lost 7 bases to trimming and J lost 14 bases, with 25 bases between them. The sample was also reused in another study, on yellow fever vaccine responses in identical twins.

This clonotype originated in a woman aged 18-29 years in good health. Material for sequencing was CD4+ T cells sorted from blood. This chain connects TRBV12-3 or TRBV12-4 to TRBJ2-3; D assignment may be TRBD1 or TRBD2 (5 bases each). In DNA form, the CDR3 reads TGTGCCAGCACCATCTGGGACCCCCCGTTTCGCCTGTATTTT. Amino acid sequence: CASTIWDPPFRLYF.